This T cell receptor (beta chain) was sequenced during a study of blood T cells in healthy people across ages. Study results and limitations: There was a strong correlation between TCR beta diversity and naive T cell percentage. While age rose, TCR beta diversity per million T cells dropped in a roughly linear way. What prevented conclusive comparison of naive and antigen-experienced cells was that PBMCs were unsorted. It was not known whether donors were CMV positive (a possible confounder of expanded clonotype changes).

The V end lost 4 bases, the J end lost 5 bases, and 9 bases lay between the germline ends. Germline CDR1 and CDR2: SQVTM and ANQGSEA. This CDR3 is 11 amino acids long. A second PCR, run for about 6 to 11 cycles, used a sample-barcoded 5' primer plus a J-beta primer mix. Via MiXCR, TCRdb re-called the 5' RACE reads, giving one row per CDR3 protein. The sample consists of about 1,500,000 distinct CDR3 sequences, roughly 28% of them appearing once. This clonotype came up many times. Its antigen remains unknown. The sequence was obtained from a woman in her 30s in good health. Material for sequencing was blood. This chain joins TRBV29-1 and TRBJ2-7, with D perhaps TRBD2 (5 bases). The CDR3 DNA reads as TGCAGCGTTGGGTCGGGGAACGAGCAGTACTTC. It specifies CSVGSGNEQYF.